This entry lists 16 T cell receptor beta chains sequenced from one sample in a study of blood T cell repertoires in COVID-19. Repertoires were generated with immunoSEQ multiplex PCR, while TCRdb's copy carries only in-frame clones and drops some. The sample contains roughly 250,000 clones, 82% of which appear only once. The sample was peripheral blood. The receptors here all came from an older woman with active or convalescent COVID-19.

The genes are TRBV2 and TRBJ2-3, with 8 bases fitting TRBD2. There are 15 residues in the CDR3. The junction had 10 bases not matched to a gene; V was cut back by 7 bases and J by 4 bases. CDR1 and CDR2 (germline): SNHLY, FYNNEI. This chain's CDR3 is CASTLTGGRADTQYF. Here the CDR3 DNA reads TGTGCCAGCACCCTTACGGGGGGGAGGGCAGATACGCAGTATTTT.

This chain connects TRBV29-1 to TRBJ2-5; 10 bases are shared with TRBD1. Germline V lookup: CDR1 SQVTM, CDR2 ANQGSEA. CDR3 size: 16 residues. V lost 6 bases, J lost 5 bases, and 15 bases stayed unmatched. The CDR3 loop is CSVDPGTGVLGETQYF. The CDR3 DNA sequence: TGCAGCGTGGATCCCGGGACAGGGGTCCTCGGGGAGACCCAGTACTTC.

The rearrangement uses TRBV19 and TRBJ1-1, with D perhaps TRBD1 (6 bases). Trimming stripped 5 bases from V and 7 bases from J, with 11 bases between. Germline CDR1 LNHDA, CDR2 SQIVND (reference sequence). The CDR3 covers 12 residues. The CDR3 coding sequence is TGTGCCAGTAGTGGCAGGGGCCATGAAGCTTTCTTT. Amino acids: CASSGRGHEAFF. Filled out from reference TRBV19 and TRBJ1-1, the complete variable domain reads DGGITQSPKYLFRKEGQNVTLSCEQNLNHDAMYWYRQDPGQGLRLIYYSQIVNDFQKGDIAEGYSVSREKKESFPLTVTSAQKNPTAFYLCASSGRGHEAFFGQGTRLTVV.

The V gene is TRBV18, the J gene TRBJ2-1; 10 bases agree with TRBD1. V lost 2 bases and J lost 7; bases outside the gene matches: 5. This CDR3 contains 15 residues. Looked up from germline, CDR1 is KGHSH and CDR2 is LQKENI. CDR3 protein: CASSPGTGAKNEQFF. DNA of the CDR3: TGTGCCAGCTCACCAGGGACAGGGGCGAAGAATGAGCAGTTCTTC.

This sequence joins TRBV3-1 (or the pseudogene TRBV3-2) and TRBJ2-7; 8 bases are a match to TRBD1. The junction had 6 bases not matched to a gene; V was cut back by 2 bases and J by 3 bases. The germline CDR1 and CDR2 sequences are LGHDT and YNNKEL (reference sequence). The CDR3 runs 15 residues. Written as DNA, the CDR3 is TGTGCCAGCAGCCAACGGACAGGGATATACTACGAGCAGTACTTC. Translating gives CASSQRTGIYYEQYF.

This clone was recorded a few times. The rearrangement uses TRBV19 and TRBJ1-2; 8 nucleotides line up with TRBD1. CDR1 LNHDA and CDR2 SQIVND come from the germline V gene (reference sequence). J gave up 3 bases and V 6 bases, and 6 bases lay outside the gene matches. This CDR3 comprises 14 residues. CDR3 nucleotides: TGTGCCAGTAGCTCTGGACAGGGTTACTATGGCTACACCTTC. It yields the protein CASSSGQGYYGYTF.

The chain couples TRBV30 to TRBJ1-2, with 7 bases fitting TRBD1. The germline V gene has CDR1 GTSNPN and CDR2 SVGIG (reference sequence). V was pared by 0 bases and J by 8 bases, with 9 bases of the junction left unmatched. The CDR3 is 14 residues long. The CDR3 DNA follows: TGTGCCTGGAGTGTTGGAGGGGGCGCGGGCGGCTACACCTTC. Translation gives CAWSVGGGAGGYTF.

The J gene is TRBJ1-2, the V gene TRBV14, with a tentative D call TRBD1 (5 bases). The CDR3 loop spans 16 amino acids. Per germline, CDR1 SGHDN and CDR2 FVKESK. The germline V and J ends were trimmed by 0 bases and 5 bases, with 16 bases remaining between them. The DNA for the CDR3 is TGTGCCAGCAGCCAAGATTATTTTGGCAGGGTGTATGGCTACACCTTC. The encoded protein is CASSQDYFGRVYGYTF. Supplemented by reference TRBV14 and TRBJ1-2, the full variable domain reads EAGVTQFPSHSVIEKGQTVTLRCDPISGHDNLYWYRRVMGKEIKFLLHFVKESKQDESGMPNNRFLAERTGGTYSTLKVQPAELEDSGVYFCASSQDYFGRVYGYTFGSGTRLTVV.

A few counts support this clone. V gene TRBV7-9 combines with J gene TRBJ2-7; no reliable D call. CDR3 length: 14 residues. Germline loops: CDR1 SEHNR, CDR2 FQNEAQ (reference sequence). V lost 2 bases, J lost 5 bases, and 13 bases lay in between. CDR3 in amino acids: CASSLSGSPDEQYF. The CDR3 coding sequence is TGTGCCAGCAGCTTATCTGGTAGTCCCGACGAGCAGTACTTC.

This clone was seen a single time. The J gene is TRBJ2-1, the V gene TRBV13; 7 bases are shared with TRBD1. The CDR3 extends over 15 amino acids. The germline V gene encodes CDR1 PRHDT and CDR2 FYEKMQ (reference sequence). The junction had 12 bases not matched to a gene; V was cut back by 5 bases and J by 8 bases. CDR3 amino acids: CASSPETGRWDEQFF. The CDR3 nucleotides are TGTGCCAGCAGCCCAGAGACAGGGCGTTGGGATGAGCAGTTCTTC.

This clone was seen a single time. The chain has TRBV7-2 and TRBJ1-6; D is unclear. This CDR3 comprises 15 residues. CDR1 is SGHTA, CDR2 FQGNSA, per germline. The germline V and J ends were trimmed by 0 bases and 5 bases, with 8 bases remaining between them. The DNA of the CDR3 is TGTGCCAGCAGCTTAGCCGGGGAGCATAATTCACCCCTCCACTTT. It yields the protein CASSLAGEHNSPLHF.

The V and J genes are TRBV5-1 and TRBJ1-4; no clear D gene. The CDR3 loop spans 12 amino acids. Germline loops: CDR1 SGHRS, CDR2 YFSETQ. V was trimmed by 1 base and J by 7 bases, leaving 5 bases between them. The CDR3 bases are TGCGCCAGCAGCTTGCGGGGTGAAAAACTGTTTTTT. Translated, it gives CASSLRGEKLFF.

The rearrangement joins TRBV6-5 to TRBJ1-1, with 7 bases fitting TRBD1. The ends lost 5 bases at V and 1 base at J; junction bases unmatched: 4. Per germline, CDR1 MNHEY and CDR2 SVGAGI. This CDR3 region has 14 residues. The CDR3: CASSIGTANTEAFF. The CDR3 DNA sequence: TGTGCCAGCAGTATCGGGACAGCGAACACTGAAGCTTTCTTT.

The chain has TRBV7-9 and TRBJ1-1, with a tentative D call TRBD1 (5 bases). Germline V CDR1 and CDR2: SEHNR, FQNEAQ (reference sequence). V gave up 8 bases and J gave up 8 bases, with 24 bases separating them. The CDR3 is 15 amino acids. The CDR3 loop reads CASGREGLSGEEAFF. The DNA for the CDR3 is TGTGCCAGCGGACGTGAAGGTCTCTCGGGGGAAGAAGCTTTCTTT.

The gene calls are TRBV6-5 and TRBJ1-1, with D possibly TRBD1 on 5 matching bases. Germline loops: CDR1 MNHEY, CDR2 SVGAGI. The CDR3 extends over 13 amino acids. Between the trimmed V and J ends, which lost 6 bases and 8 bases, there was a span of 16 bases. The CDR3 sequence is CASRHPGGIEAFF. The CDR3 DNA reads TGTGCCAGCAGGCACCCCGGGGGAATAGAAGCTTTCTTT.

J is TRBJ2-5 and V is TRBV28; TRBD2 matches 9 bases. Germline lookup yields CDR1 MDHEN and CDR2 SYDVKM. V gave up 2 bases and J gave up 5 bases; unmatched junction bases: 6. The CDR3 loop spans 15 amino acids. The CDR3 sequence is CASSLTAGGPETQYF. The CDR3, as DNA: TGTGCCAGCAGTTTAACCGCGGGGGGGCCGGAGACCCAGTACTTC.